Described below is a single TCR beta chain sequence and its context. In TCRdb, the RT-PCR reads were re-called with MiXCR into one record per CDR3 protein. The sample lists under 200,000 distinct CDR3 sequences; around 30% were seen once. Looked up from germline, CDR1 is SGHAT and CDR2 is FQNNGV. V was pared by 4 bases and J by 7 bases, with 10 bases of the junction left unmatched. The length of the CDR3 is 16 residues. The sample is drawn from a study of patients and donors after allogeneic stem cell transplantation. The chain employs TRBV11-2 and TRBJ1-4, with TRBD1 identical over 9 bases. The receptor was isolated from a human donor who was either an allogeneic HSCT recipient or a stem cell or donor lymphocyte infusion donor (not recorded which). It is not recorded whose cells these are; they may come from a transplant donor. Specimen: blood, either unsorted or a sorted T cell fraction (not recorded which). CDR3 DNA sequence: TGTGCCAGCAGCTCTAGACAGGGGGGTGTTGGTGAAAAACTGTTTTTT. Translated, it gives CASSSRQGGVGEKLFF.